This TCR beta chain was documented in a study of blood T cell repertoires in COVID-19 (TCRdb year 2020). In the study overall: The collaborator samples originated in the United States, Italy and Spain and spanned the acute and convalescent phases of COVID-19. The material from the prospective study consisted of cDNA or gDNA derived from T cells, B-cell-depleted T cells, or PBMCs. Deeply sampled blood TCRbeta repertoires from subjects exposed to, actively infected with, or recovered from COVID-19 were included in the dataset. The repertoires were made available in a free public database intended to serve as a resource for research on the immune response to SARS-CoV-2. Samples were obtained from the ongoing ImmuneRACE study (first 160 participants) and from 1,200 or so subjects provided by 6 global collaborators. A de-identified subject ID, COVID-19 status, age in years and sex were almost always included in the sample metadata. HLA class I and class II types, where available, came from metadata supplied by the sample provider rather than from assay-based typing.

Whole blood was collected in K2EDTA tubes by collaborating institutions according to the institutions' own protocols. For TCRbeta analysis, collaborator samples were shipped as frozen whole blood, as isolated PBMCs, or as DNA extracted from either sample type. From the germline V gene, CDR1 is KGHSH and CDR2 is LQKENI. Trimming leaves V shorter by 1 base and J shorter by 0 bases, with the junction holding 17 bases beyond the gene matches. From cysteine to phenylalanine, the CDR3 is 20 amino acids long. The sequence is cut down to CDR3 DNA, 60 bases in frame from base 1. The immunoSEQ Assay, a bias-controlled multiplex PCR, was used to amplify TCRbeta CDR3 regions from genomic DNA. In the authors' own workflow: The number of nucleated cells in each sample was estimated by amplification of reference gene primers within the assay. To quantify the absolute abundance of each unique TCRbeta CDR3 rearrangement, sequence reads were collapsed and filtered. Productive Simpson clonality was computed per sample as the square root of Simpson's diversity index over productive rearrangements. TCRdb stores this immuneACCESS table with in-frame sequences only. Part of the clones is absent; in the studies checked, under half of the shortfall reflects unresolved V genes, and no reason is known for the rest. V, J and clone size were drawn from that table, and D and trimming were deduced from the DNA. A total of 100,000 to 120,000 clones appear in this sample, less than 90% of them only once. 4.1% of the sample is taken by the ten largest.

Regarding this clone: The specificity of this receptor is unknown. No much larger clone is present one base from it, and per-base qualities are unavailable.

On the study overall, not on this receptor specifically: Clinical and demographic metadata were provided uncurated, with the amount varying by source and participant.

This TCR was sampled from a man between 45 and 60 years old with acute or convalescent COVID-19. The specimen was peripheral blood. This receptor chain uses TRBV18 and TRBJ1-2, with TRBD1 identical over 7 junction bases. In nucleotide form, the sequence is TGTGCCAGCTCACCACTCCCTCAGGGGACAGCGACACTCGCTAACTATGGCTACACCTTC. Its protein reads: CASSPLPQGTATLANYGYTF.